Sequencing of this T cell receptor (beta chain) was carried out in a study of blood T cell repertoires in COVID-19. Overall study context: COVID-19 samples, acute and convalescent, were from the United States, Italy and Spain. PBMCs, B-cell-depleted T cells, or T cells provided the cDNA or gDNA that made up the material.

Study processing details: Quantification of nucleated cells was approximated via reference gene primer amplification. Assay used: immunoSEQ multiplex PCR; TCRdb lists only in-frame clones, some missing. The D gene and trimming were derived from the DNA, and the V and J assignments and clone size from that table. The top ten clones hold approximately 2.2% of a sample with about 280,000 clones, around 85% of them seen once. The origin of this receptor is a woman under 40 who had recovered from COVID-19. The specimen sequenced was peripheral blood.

CDR3 protein: CASSQGQEVLVEKLFF. DNA of the CDR3: TGTGCCAGCAGCCAAGGACAGGAGGTTTTGGTTGAAAAACTGTTTTTT. The J gene is TRBJ1-4, the V gene TRBV7-9, with TRBD1 identical over 7 bases. Germline CDR1 SEHNR, CDR2 FQNEAQ (reference sequence). With 5 bases clipped from V and 7 bases from J, the junction kept 13 bases outside the gene matches. This CDR3 contains 16 residues.